The 21 T cell receptor beta chains presented below share a single source sample, sequenced in a study of T-cell reconstitution after alpha-beta-depleted transplantation in children. The library targeted TCRbeta and was prepared with unique molecular identifiers. TCRdb used MiXCR to reprocess the PCR reads, holding one entry per CDR3 protein. The data show 400,000 to 550,000 distinct CDR3 sequences, about 11% seen once. The sequences come from PBMCs, collected before TCRalphabeta/CD19-depleted stem cell transplant. Source of these receptors: a child aged 2 to 9 with inherited bone marrow failure, due to receive a stem cell transplant.

This clonotype was detected ten times or more. V and J are TRBV27 and TRBJ2-1; possibly TRBD2 for D (6 bases). The V and J ends lost 3 bases and 8 bases respectively, with 14 bases between them. CDR1 MNHEY and CDR2 SMNVEV come from the germline V gene (reference sequence). The CDR3 extends over 14 amino acids. CDR3 nucleotide sequence: TGTGCCAGCAGTTTCATCGGCGGGATTGATGAGCAGTTCTTC. Its translation is CASSFIGGIDEQFF.

This clonotype has a count of ten or more. This chain connects TRBV6-5 to TRBJ1-2; D remains unclear. The CDR3 sequence is 15 residues long. Germline assignment: CDR1 MNHEY and CDR2 SVGAGI. V was shortened by 2 bases and J by 4 bases, with 14 bases between the two germline ends. The CDR3 DNA reads as TGTGCCAGCAGTTACGGCCCCGAGTTGGTCTATGGCTACACCTTC. Protein sequence: CASSYGPELVYGYTF.

As to this clonotype: A much more abundant neighbour one base away suggests this may be a read error. The gene calls are TRBV30 and TRBJ2-2; D is possibly TRBD1 (5 bases). CDR1 and CDR2 (germline): GTSNPN, SVGIG (reference sequence). The CDR3 length is 13 residues. CDR3 loop: CAWQQDFTRELFF. In nucleotides, the CDR3 is TGTGCCTGGCAACAGGATTTCACCAGGGAGCTGTTTTTT. The full variable domain, in which reference TRBV30 and TRBJ2-2 provide the parts outside the CDR3, is SQTIHQWPATLVQPVGSPLSLECTVEGTSNPNLYWYRQAAGRGLQLLFYSVGIGQISSEVPQNLSASRPQDRQFILSSKKLLLSDSGFYLCAWQQDFTRELFFGEGSRLTVL.

This rearrangement joins TRBV5-1 to TRBJ1-1; 9 nucleotides agree with TRBD1. V lost 3 bases, J lost 4 bases, and 7 bases stayed unmatched. The germline V gene has CDR1 SGHRS and CDR2 YFSETQ. CDR3 length: 15 amino acids. CDR3 loop: CASSWTGVKATEAFF. CDR3 nucleotides: TGCGCCAGCAGCTGGACAGGGGTGAAGGCCACTGAAGCTTTCTTT.

This clonotype was seen many times. The chain links TRBV20-1 to TRBJ2-7, with D possibly being TRBD2 (6 bases). Germline V gene lookup returns CDR1 DFQATT and CDR2 SNEGSKA (reference sequence). The V and J ends lost 6 bases and 0 bases respectively, with 15 bases between them. This CDR3 has 14 amino acids. This CDR3 is CSAETRSPSYEQYF. The CDR3 DNA follows: TGCAGTGCGGAGACTAGGTCCCCCTCCTACGAGCAGTACTTC.

In this sample, this clonotype turned up many times. V gene TRBV29-1 combines with J gene TRBJ1-2; D not resolved. CDR3 length equals 11 residues. V was clipped by 6 bases and J by 5 bases, with 10 bases between them. Germline-derived CDR1 and CDR2 are SQVTM and ANQGSEA. Here the CDR3 DNA reads TGCAGCGTGTTGTCTATTTATGGCTACACCTTC. This encodes CSVLSIYGYTF.

Ten or more counts support this clonotype. V gene TRBV4-3 combines with J gene TRBJ2-7; unclear D gene. Per germline, CDR1 LGHNA and CDR2 YSLEER. CDR3 length equals 16 residues. V lost 1 base and J 2 bases, leaving 15 bases between the germline ends. The CDR3 region is CASSQVPRGETYEQYF. CDR3 nucleotide sequence: TGCGCCAGCAGCCAAGTTCCTCGCGGTGAAACCTACGAGCAGTACTTC.

This clonotype showed up many times. V gene TRBV29-1 combines with J gene TRBJ2-7; 7 positions agree with TRBD1. The CDR3 sequence is 13 residues long. Germline V gene sequence: CDR1 SQVTM, CDR2 ANQGSEA. The V gene end was trimmed by 6 bases and the J gene end by 0 bases; junction bases not matched to a gene: 5. CDR3 nucleotides: TGCAGCGTGTGGGACAGACCCTCCTACGAGCAGTACTTC. Amino acid sequence: CSVWDRPSYEQYF.

Ten or more counts support this clonotype. This chain uses TRBV11-2 with TRBJ2-7, with unresolved D. V lost 1 base, J lost 6 bases, and 16 bases lay in between. The CDR3 extends over 15 amino acids. Germline assignment: CDR1 SGHAT and CDR2 FQNNGV. The CDR3 bases are TGTGCCAGCAGCTTAGGGCTCCTCGTTACTTCCGAGCAGTACTTC. Translating it yields CASSLGLLVTSEQYF.

This clonotype occurred a few times. The chain is built from TRBV7-9 and TRBJ1-6, with 7 bases matching TRBD1. CDR3 length: 16 amino acids. V was clipped by 3 bases and J by 7 bases; unmatched bases: 9. CDR1 and CDR2 from the germline V gene are SEHNR and FQNEAQ (reference sequence). The CDR3 loop reads CASSFSGQGGNSPLHF. As DNA, the CDR3 is TGTGCCAGCAGCTTCAGTGGGCAGGGGGGAAATTCACCCCTCCACTTT.

This clonotype appeared many times. This chain connects TRBV7-2 to TRBJ1-2, with no clear D. V lost 5 bases and J lost 4, with 14 bases in between. Germline V gene sequence: CDR1 SGHTA, CDR2 FQGNSA. This CDR3 is 14 amino acids long. This chain's CDR3 is CASSPRGGLYGYTF. In nucleotides, the CDR3 is TGTGCCAGCAGCCCCCGCGGCGGGCTCTATGGCTACACCTTC.

This clonotype was seen ten or more times. The genes are TRBV5-1 and TRBJ2-5; 8 bases are a match to TRBD2. The CDR3 is made up of 14 amino acids. In germline, CDR1 is SGHRS, CDR2 YFSETQ. V was pared by 1 base and J by 4 bases, with 3 bases of the junction left unmatched. DNA of the CDR3: TGCGCCAGCAGCTTGATCGGGAGGGGAGAGACCCAGTACTTC. This codes for CASSLIGRGETQYF.

This clonotype came up many times. One junction end disagrees with the germline gene, perhaps due to a read error. J is TRBJ1-1 and V is TRBV12-3 or TRBV12-4; no definite D call. The CDR3 spans 13 residues. The CDR3 protein is CASSFGGDTEAFF. The DNA for the CDR3 is TGCGCCAGCAGCTTCGGCGGGGACACTGAAGCTTTCTTT.

This clonotype was found many times. This chain joins TRBV10-2 and TRBJ2-5; no firm D call. Germline-derived CDR1 and CDR2 are WSHSY and SAAADI. The CDR3 contains 15 residues. Trimming removed 3 bases from V and 2 bases from J, with 13 bases in between. The CDR3 here is CASSEPTGSQETQYF. The CDR3 DNA reads TGCGCCAGCAGTGAACCTACGGGCTCTCAAGAGACCCAGTACTTC.

This clonotype was counted many times. J is TRBJ2-1 and V is TRBV6-5; D perhaps matches TRBD2 (5 bases). The length of the CDR3 is 14 residues. V dropped 0 bases and J dropped 7 bases, with 10 bases sitting between them. Per germline, CDR1 MNHEY and CDR2 SVGAGI. The CDR3 DNA is TGTGCCAGCAGTTACTCGATGAGCGGTAATGAGCAGTTCTTC. It encodes CASSYSMSGNEQFF.

Ten or more counts support this clonotype. The chain is built from TRBV28 and TRBJ1-2; D gene unclear. This CDR3 contains 14 residues. Deletions cut 3 bases from V and 4 bases from J, with 12 bases between. Germline-derived CDR1 and CDR2 are MDHEN and SYDVKM. CDR3 region: CASSFRRSLYGYTF. For the CDR3, the DNA is TGTGCCAGCAGTTTCCGCAGGTCTCTCTATGGCTACACCTTC.

This clonotype was seen many times. The chain carries TRBV15 and TRBJ1-5; D is unclear. The CDR3 runs to 14 residues. Trimming shortened V by 0 bases and J by 5 bases, and 8 bases separated the two germline ends. Germline CDR1 LNHNV, CDR2 YYDKDF (reference sequence). The CDR3 coding sequence is TGTGCCACCAGCAGAGAAGCAGAAGATCAGCCCCAGCATTTT. Translating it yields CATSREAEDQPQHF.

This clonotype was observed many times. The chain joins TRBV25-1 to TRBJ2-3; D is perhaps TRBD2 (6 bases). Between the trimmed V and J ends, which lost 2 bases and 3 bases, there was a span of 6 bases. Germline V lookup: CDR1 MGHDK, CDR2 SYGVNS. The length of the CDR3 is 13 residues. The CDR3 region is CASSELATDTQYF. The CDR3 DNA is TGTGCCAGCAGTGAACTAGCGACAGATACGCAGTATTTT. The full variable domain, with the rest looked up from reference TRBV25-1 and TRBJ2-3, is EADIYQTPRYLVIGTGKKITLECSQTMGHDKMYWYQQDPGMELHLIHYSYGVNSTEKGDLSSESTVSRIRTEHFPLTLESARPSHTSQYLCASSELATDTQYFGPGTRLTVL.

Ten or more counts support this clonotype. DNA of the CDR3: TGCGCCAGCAGCCAAGACCTTACATTTGGGGCTTACGAGCAGTACTTC. Protein: CASSQDLTFGAYEQYF. The chain couples TRBV4-3 to TRBJ2-7, with a possible D match to TRBD1 (5 bases). Trimming shortened V by 0 bases and J by 4 bases, and 16 bases separated the two germline ends. The V gene's germline CDR1 is LGHNA and CDR2 YSLEER. The CDR3 contains 16 residues.

This clonotype was observed a handful of times. The chain uses TRBV27 and TRBJ2-1; no definite D call. Trimming pared 1 base from V and 0 bases from J, leaving 13 bases between. The germline gives CDR1 MNHEY, CDR2 SMNVEV (reference sequence). CDR3 length: 17 amino acids. CDR3 nucleotides: TGTGCCAGCAGTTTATGGAACTTCTCAACCTCCTACAATGAGCAGTTCTTC. Translation gives CASSLWNFSTSYNEQFF.

This clonotype was detected ten times or more. The CDR3 protein is CSVRDKNYGYTF. The CDR3, as DNA: TGCAGCGTTCGGGACAAGAACTATGGCTACACCTTC. The V gene is TRBV29-1, the J gene TRBJ1-2; a weak D match, TRBD1 (6 bases). CDR3 length: 12 amino acids. V was shortened by 5 bases and J by 2 bases, with 9 bases between the two germline ends. CDR1 is SQVTM, CDR2 ANQGSEA, per germline.